This entry features one T cell receptor (beta chain) sequence. The antigen remains undetermined. The authors generated TCR beta cDNA through 5'RACE template switching with UMIs. Reanalyzing the 5' RACE reads, TCRdb keeps one entry per CDR3 protein, without DNA. The sample has hundreds of thousands of distinct CDR3 sequences. This sample was included in a study of T cells expressing NK-cell markers. Germline-derived CDR1 and CDR2 are MNHEY and SMNVEV (reference sequence). The CDR3 sequence is 18 residues long. Findings and caveats of the study: Of CD8+ T cells, about 1.0-8% belonged to dominant NKG2C+ clonotypes in five to seven donors. There were several donors in whom these clonotypes also led the CD3+CD56-NKG2C+ fraction.

The chain carries TRBV27 and TRBJ2-2; TCRdb's assignment of TRBD1 cannot be checked, as there is no DNA. This clonotype originated in a woman aged 18 to 75 in good health. Sequencing was performed on blood T cells: a sorted CD56 or NKG2C T cell subset, CD4+ or CD8+ T cells, or bulk PBMC T cells (not recorded which). CDR3 region: CASSLIVNFPGLTGELFF.